The 22 T cell receptor beta chains below all came from one sample that was sequenced in a study of cytomegalovirus exposure and HLA in healthy donors. 13 Jbeta primers and 60 Vbeta primers were used for the PCR. Generated by immunoSEQ multiplex PCR, the TCRdb table keeps only in-frame clones and is missing some. Among 55,000 to 70,000 clones, less than 70% were seen once, and the ten largest hold about 2.9%. Sequencing input: PBMCs. The receptors come from a woman aged 45-65 years in good health and CMV-seronegative.

This clone was picked up a small number of times. The chain carries TRBV11-3 and TRBJ2-1, with TRBD2 identical over 7 bases. Germline assignment: CDR1 SGHNT and CDR2 YENEEA. This CDR3 contains 15 residues. The trim removed 3 bases at V and 3 bases at J, leaving 5 bases unmatched. The CDR3 is CASSFGRDYYNEQFF. Written as DNA, the CDR3 is TGTGCCAGCAGCTTCGGGCGGGACTACTACAATGAGCAGTTCTTC.

This clone was observed a few times. This chain connects TRBV7-9 to TRBJ1-1; D unclear. Germline V gives CDR1 SEHNR, CDR2 FQNEAQ (reference sequence). The CDR3 is 12 residues long. Between the trimmed V and J ends, which lost 1 base and 2 bases, there was a span of 2 bases. The CDR3 loop reads CASSLVNTEAFF. The CDR3 DNA sequence: TGTGCCAGCAGCTTAGTAAACACTGAAGCTTTCTTT.

This chain joins TRBV6-1 and TRBJ2-6, with a possible D match to TRBD1 (5 bases). The CDR3 loop spans 14 amino acids. Trimming stripped 6 bases from V and 4 bases from J, with 10 bases between. CDR1 and CDR2 from the germline V gene are MNHNS and SASEGT. The CDR3 nucleotides are TGTGCCAGCAGAGACAGAGGCGGGGCCAACGTCCTGACTTTC. This translates into CASRDRGGANVLTF.

The V gene is TRBV19, the J gene TRBJ2-3; perhaps TRBD2 as D (6 bases). CDR3 size: 18 residues. The V gene's germline CDR1 is LNHDA and CDR2 SQIVND (reference sequence). V was pared by 2 bases and J by 2 bases, with 20 bases between. In nucleotides, the CDR3 is TGTGCCAGTAGTATATACCCAAAAGCTAGCGCATACACAGATACGCAGTATTTT. It specifies CASSIYPKASAYTDTQYF. Filled out from reference TRBV19 and TRBJ2-3, the complete variable domain reads DGGITQSPKYLFRKEGQNVTLSCEQNLNHDAMYWYRQDPGQGLRLIYYSQIVNDFQKGDIAEGYSVSREKKESFPLTVTSAQKNPTAFYLCASSIYPKASAYTDTQYFGPGTRLTVL.

Only a few counts were recorded for this clone. This chain uses TRBV5-1 with TRBJ2-5; D unresolved. Germline-derived CDR1 and CDR2 are SGHRS and YFSETQ. The CDR3 sequence is 14 residues long. With 0 bases removed from V and 3 bases from J, the gap between germline ends came to 9 bases. The DNA of the CDR3 is TGCGCCAGCAGCTTGGTGGCCGCTGAAGAGACCCAGTACTTC. Encoded protein: CASSLVAAEETQYF. The whole variable domain, remainder taken from reference TRBV5-1 and TRBJ2-5, is KAGVTQTPRYLIKTRGQQVTLSCSPISGHRSVSWYQQTPGQGLQFLFEYFSETQRNKGNFPGRFSGRQFSNSRSEMNVSTLELGDSALYLCASSLVAAEETQYFGPGTRLLVL.

Turning to this clone: The junction departs from the called germline gene at one end, perhaps through a read error. The V gene is TRBV5-6, the J gene TRBJ2-7, with 12 bases fitting TRBD2. Germline CDR1 and CDR2: SGHDT and YYEEEE. This CDR3 contains 13 residues. This CDR3 reads CASSPGGTSGWDF. The CDR3 DNA follows: TGTGCCAGCAGCCCGGGGGGGACTAGCGGGTGGGACTTC.

V gene TRBV4-1 combines with J gene TRBJ2-7, with TRBD1 as a possible D gene (6 bases). The germline V gene encodes CDR1 MGHRA and CDR2 YSYEKL. Trimming shortened V by 2 bases and J by 2 bases, and 10 bases separated the two germline ends. The CDR3 loop spans 14 amino acids. The CDR3 protein is CASSQQGYTYEQYF. The DNA for the CDR3 is TGCGCCAGCAGCCAACAGGGGTACACCTACGAGCAGTACTTC.

This chain uses TRBV5-1 with TRBJ1-1, with a possible D match to TRBD1 (5 bases). The length of the CDR3 is 15 residues. V dropped 5 bases and J dropped 6 bases, with 20 bases sitting between them. The germline V gene encodes CDR1 SGHRS and CDR2 YFSETQ. CDR3 coding DNA: TGCGCCAGCAGGCCGAGACAGAACCAGGACGCTGAAGCTTTCTTT. Translating it yields CASRPRQNQDAEAFF.

The rearrangement uses TRBV28 and TRBJ1-2; D is possibly TRBD1 (5 bases). Germline V gene sequence: CDR1 MDHEN, CDR2 SYDVKM. V was shortened by 6 bases and J by 6 bases, with 20 bases between the two germline ends. The CDR3 contains 15 residues. CDR3 region: CASRGRRGGGHGYTF. The CDR3 DNA sequence: TGTGCCAGCAGAGGGAGGAGGGGAGGAGGGCATGGCTACACCTTC.

The chain uses TRBV19 and TRBJ1-5; D ambiguous. CDR3 length equals 15 residues. Germline V gives CDR1 LNHDA, CDR2 SQIVND (reference sequence). V was clipped by 6 bases and J by 0 bases, with 12 bases between them. The CDR3 sequence: CASRAQARSNQPQHF. The DNA for the CDR3 is TGTGCCAGTAGGGCGCAGGCACGTAGCAATCAGCCCCAGCATTTT.

The rearrangement uses TRBV9 and TRBJ1-4; 7 bases map to TRBD1. Germline trimming cut 3 bases from V and 8 bases from J; bases unmatched to any gene: 4. The length of the CDR3 is 13 residues. Germline CDR1 SGDLS, CDR2 YYNGEE. This CDR3 is CASSETGAEKLFF. The CDR3 region has the DNA TGTGCCAGCAGCGAAACAGGGGCAGAAAAACTGTTTTTT.

This clone was observed a single time. The genes are TRBV5-8 and TRBJ2-7; 11 bases match TRBD1. The trim removed 1 base at V and 0 bases at J, leaving 3 bases unmatched. The CDR3 runs to 16 residues. Germline CDR1 is SGHTS and CDR2 is YDEGEE. CDR3 bases: TGTGCCAGCAGCTTGTGGGGGACAGGGGGCTCCTACGAGCAGTACTTC. This codes for CASSLWGTGGSYEQYF. The complete variable domain, with remaining parts taken from reference TRBV5-8 and TRBJ2-7, reads EAGVTQSPTHLIKTRGQQATLRCSPISGHTSVYWYQQALGLGLQFLLWYDEGEERNRGNFPPRFSGRQFPNYSSELNVNALELEDSALYLCASSLWGTGGSYEQYFGPGTRLTVT.

This rearrangement joins TRBV7-2 to TRBJ2-7; 7 nucleotides align to TRBD2. V dropped 5 bases and J dropped 6; count of bases not matched to a gene: 10. Per germline, CDR1 SGHTA and CDR2 FQGNSA. The length of the CDR3 is 14 residues. The CDR3 nucleotides read TGTGCCAGCAGCCCGCCGGGGACTAACGTCGAGCAGTACTTC. The encoded protein is CASSPPGTNVEQYF.

This clone showed up just once. The CDR3 is CAISGPGTSGSGANVLTF. The CDR3 nucleotides read TGTGCCATCAGTGGGCCCGGGACTAGCGGCTCTGGGGCCAACGTCCTGACTTTC. V usage is TRBV10-3 and J usage is TRBJ2-6; 11 bases line up with TRBD2. After removal of 4 bases from V and 0 bases from J, the junction contained 5 bases not matched to a gene. The germline V gene has CDR1 ENHRY and CDR2 SYGVKD. The CDR3 covers 18 residues.

The chain recombines TRBV7-2 with TRBJ1-2, with 8 bases aligning to TRBD1. Unmatched junction bases numbered 13, after V lost 5 bases and J lost 8 bases. CDR3 length: 15 amino acids. Germline-derived CDR1 and CDR2 are SGHTA and FQGNSA. CDR3 residues: CASSPDRVQFEGYTF. In nucleotides, the CDR3 is TGTGCCAGCAGCCCGGACAGGGTACAGTTTGAAGGCTACACCTTC.

For this clone: The sample has other DNA sequences that encode this CDR3 too. The chain employs TRBV4-3 and TRBJ1-2, with D tentatively TRBD1 (5 bases). Trimming took 0 bases from V and 1 from J, leaving 6 bases between them. Germline V gene data show CDR1 as LGHNA and CDR2 as YSLEER. The CDR3 extends over 14 amino acids. CDR3 sequence reads: CASSQDRGNYGYTF. In DNA, the CDR3 is TGCGCCAGCAGCCAAGATAGGGGTAACTATGGCTACACCTTC.

The CDR3 nucleotides read TGTGCCAGCTCACCACCGAGCGGGAGGACCTACGAGCAGTACTTC. As protein: CASSPPSGRTYEQYF. The rearrangement joins TRBV18 to TRBJ2-7, with 9 bases matching TRBD2. Germline lookup yields CDR1 KGHSH and CDR2 LQKENI. The CDR3 is made up of 15 amino acids. V trimming: 0 bases; J trimming: 2 bases; junction bases outside the gene matches: 2.

This sequence joins TRBV19 and TRBJ1-5; 8 bases fit TRBD1. CDR1 is LNHDA and CDR2 is SQIVND in the germline V gene (reference sequence). The CDR3 is made up of 15 amino acids. V lost 7 bases and J lost 6; bases outside the gene matches: 11. The CDR3 bases are TGTGCCAGTAAGGGACGGACAGGGCCCGCTCAGCCCCAGCATTTT. It codes for CASKGRTGPAQPQHF.

This chain links TRBV15 with TRBJ1-1; the match to TRBD1 covers 9 bases. With 5 bases clipped from V and 1 base from J, the junction kept 5 bases outside the gene matches. Germline V lookup: CDR1 LNHNV, CDR2 YYDKDF (reference sequence). This CDR3 comprises 15 residues. The CDR3, as DNA: TGTGCCACCAGCGGACAGGGGCCGGGGAACACTGAAGCTTTCTTT. Protein: CATSGQGPGNTEAFF.

The chain couples TRBV5-4 to TRBJ1-1; D uncertain. The germline CDR1 and CDR2 sequences are SGHNT and YYREEE (reference sequence). V was pared by 7 bases and J by 2 bases, with 6 bases between. This CDR3 is 11 amino acids long. The CDR3 sequence is CASRSNTEAFF. DNA of the CDR3: TGTGCCAGCCGTTCTAACACTGAAGCTTTCTTT.

J is TRBJ2-5 and V is TRBV4-1, with a possible D match to TRBD2 (6 bases). Deletions cut 4 bases from V and 2 bases from J, with 14 bases between. Germline assignment: CDR1 MGHRA and CDR2 YSYEKL. The length of the CDR3 is 15 residues. CDR3 protein: CASSLQGGRQETQYF. The DNA for the CDR3 is TGCGCCAGCAGCCTCCAGGGAGGAAGGCAAGAGACCCAGTACTTC.

V is TRBV7-2 and J is TRBJ1-5; D is unresolved. Germline V gene lookup returns CDR1 SGHTA and CDR2 FQGNSA. CDR3 size: 14 residues. V was shortened by 3 bases and J by 7 bases, with 13 bases between the two germline ends. The CDR3 nucleotides are TGTGCCAGCAGCTTGGTGCAGGTTGGCCAGCCCCAGCATTTT. Residues: CASSLVQVGQPQHF.